This TCR beta chain was profiled in a study of blood T cell repertoires in COVID-19. Produced via immunoSEQ multiplex PCR; TCRdb's table is partial and in-frame only. The sample carries approximately 230,000 clones, 70% to 85% recorded once. Germline CDR1 reads SGHNT; CDR2 reads YENEEA. CDR3 length: 14 amino acids. Trimming cost V 3 bases and J 10 bases, with 18 bases left between them. Residents of around 24 US areas, aged about 18 to 89 years, made up the participants. Clinical history as reported by participants underpinned cohort assignment. Donors in Cohort 3 counted as recovered after two negative PCRs, clearance, or symptom resolution.

This TCR came from a man aged 40-50 years who had recovered from COVID-19. This chain connects TRBV11-3 to TRBJ1-1, with D possibly TRBD1 on 5 matching bases. Sequenced: PBMCs or T cells enriched from blood (not recorded which). This chain's CDR3 is CASSFGGDSSTAFF. CDR3 nucleotide sequence: TGTGCCAGCAGCTTTGGGGGGGACTCCAGTACAGCTTTCTTT.